This T cell receptor (beta chain) is from a study of blood T cells in healthy people across ages. Per the germline V gene, CDR1 is DFQATT and CDR2 is SNEGSKA (reference sequence). CDR3 length: 14 residues. The ends were cut back, 5 bases at V and 5 bases at J, with 15 bases in the middle. Primers used in a second PCR of roughly 7 to 12 cycles were a sample-barcoded 5' primer and a J-beta primer mix. TCRdb reprocessed the 5' RACE reads via MiXCR and lists one record per CDR3 protein. Among more than 1,000,000 distinct CDR3 sequences listed, approximately 25% were seen once. The same data also went into a second study, on T cells of mothers and their children.

The receptor comes from a girl aged 2-9 years in good health. The chain couples TRBV20-1 to TRBJ1-4; no reliable D call. Sequencing input: blood. Here the CDR3 DNA reads TGCAGTGCTCCCGACGGGGTCATAAATGAAAAACTGTTTTTT. It yields the protein CSAPDGVINEKLFF.